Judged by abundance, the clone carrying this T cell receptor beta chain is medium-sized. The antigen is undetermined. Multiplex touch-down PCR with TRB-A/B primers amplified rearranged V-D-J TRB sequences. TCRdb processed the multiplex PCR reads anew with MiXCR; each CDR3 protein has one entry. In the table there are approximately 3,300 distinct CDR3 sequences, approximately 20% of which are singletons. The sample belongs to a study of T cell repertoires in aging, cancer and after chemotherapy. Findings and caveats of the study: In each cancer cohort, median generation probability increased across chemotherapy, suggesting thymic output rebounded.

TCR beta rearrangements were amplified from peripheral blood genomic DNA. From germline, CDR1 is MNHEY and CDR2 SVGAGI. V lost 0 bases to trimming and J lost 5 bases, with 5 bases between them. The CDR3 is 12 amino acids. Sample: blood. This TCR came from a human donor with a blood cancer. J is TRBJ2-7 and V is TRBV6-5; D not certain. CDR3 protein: CASSYSGDEQYF. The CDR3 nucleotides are TGTGCCAGCAGTTACTCGGGCGACGAGCAGTACTTC.